This T cell receptor beta chain was retrieved from a study of blood T cell repertoires in COVID-19. Study background: The United States, Italy and Spain were the sources of the acute and convalescent COVID-19 samples. Nucleic acid was either cDNA or gDNA, and it came from T cells, B-cell-depleted T cells, or PBMCs.

Looked up from germline, CDR1 is DFQATT and CDR2 is SNEGSKA (reference sequence). This CDR3 comprises 11 residues. V shed 3 bases and J shed 7 bases, with 9 bases lying between them. As processed by the authors: Researchers report that nucleated cell counts were estimated from reference gene primer amplification. The method was immunoSEQ multiplex PCR; TCRdb's version includes in-frame clones alone and lacks a portion of them. Clone size and the V and J calls come from that table; the DNA yielded D and trimming. This repertoire shows approximately 390,000 clones, around 90% found once; its top ten account for about 6.8%.

The source is a man younger than 35 with active or convalescent COVID-19. The sequencing input was peripheral blood. The chain uses TRBV20-1 and TRBJ1-1; D not resolved. Written as DNA, the CDR3 is TGCAGTGCTAGCGGAGGAGTTGAAGCTTTCTTT. This translates into CSASGGVEAFF.